These 15 T cell receptor beta chains came from one sample sequenced in a study of cytomegalovirus exposure and HLA in healthy donors (dated 2017 in TCRdb). Library creation used the immunoSEQ multiplex PCR assay. The multiplex PCR relied on a mix of 60 forward primers for TCR Vbeta segments and 13 reverse primers for TCR Jbeta segments. The table comes from immuneACCESS by way of TCRdb, which keeps in-frame sequences with V and J called. Part of the clones is missing from these tables; in studies checked, under half for an unresolved V gene and the rest for unknown reasons. For this sample there are 100,000 to 150,000 clones; about 74% appear just once. The top ten clones comprise roughly 1% of the sample. The sequencing input was PBMCs. The receptors were sampled from a woman in her sixties or seventies in good health and CMV-seronegative.

J is TRBJ1-2 and V is TRBV27; 7 nucleotides agree with TRBD1. Trimming at V came to 0 bases and at J to 2 bases, leaving 12 bases not matched to a gene. Germline loops: CDR1 MNHEY, CDR2 SMNVEV (reference sequence). The length of the CDR3 is 18 residues. The CDR3 DNA reads as TGTGCCAGCAGTTTATCGCTCCGACAGGGTAAGGGGAACTATGGCTACACCTTC. It translates to CASSLSLRQGKGNYGYTF.

The chain is built from TRBV27 and TRBJ2-7, with TRBD1 matching 7 bases. The CDR3 extends over 15 amino acids. The V gene end was trimmed by 6 bases and the J gene end by 3 bases; junction bases not matched to a gene: 11. CDR1 is MNHEY, CDR2 SMNVEV, per germline (reference sequence). The CDR3 nucleotides read TGTGCCAGCAGCCACCCCGGACAGGCGATCTACGAGCAGTACTTC. It yields the protein CASSHPGQAIYEQYF.

The rearrangement links TRBV11-2 to TRBJ1-2; 7 positions match TRBD1. Per the germline V gene, CDR1 is SGHAT and CDR2 is FQNNGV. Trimming took 4 bases from V and 5 from J; bases not matched to a gene: 13. The CDR3 is 16 amino acids. CDR3 nucleotide sequence: TGTGCCAGCAGCTCCCTTAGGGGGCTCGATAGGTATGGCTACACCTTC. Protein: CASSSLRGLDRYGYTF.

The chain carries TRBV19 and TRBJ1-4; D unresolved. Germline assignment: CDR1 LNHDA and CDR2 SQIVND (reference sequence). The V end was cut by 3 bases, the J end by 0 bases, with 8 bases between. CDR3 length equals 15 residues. In DNA, the CDR3 is TGTGCCAGTAGTATCAGCAGCGCAACTAATGAAAAACTGTTTTTT. Translation: CASSISSATNEKLFF. Supplemented by reference TRBV19 and TRBJ1-4, the full variable domain reads DGGITQSPKYLFRKEGQNVTLSCEQNLNHDAMYWYRQDPGQGLRLIYYSQIVNDFQKGDIAEGYSVSREKKESFPLTVTSAQKNPTAFYLCASSISSATNEKLFFGSGTQLSVL.

The chain combines TRBV5-1 with TRBJ2-3; 10 bases agree with TRBD2. The CDR3 is 16 amino acids. Losses at the gene ends were 3 bases for V and 2 bases for J; bases not matched to a gene: 6. From germline, CDR1 is SGHRS and CDR2 YFSETQ. CDR3 coding DNA: TGCGCCAGCAGCTCCCTCAGCGGGGGGGTCACAGATACGCAGTATTTT. Protein product: CASSSLSGGVTDTQYF.

The chain carries TRBV5-1 and TRBJ2-5; TRBD2 agrees at 7 bases. Losses at the gene ends were 0 bases for V and 4 bases for J; bases not matched to a gene: 6. CDR1 SGHRS and CDR2 YFSETQ come from the germline V gene. The CDR3 loop spans 15 amino acids. The CDR3: CASSLAVGGGETQYF. In DNA form, the CDR3 reads TGCGCCAGCAGCTTGGCCGTTGGCGGGGGAGAGACCCAGTACTTC.

The chain employs TRBV28 and TRBJ2-3, with 8 nucleotides matching TRBD1. Germline values: CDR1 MDHEN, CDR2 SYDVKM. Losses at the gene ends were 6 bases for V and 0 bases for J; bases not matched to a gene: 5. CDR3 size: 15 residues. CDR3 nucleotide sequence: TGTGCCAGCAGGACGGGACAGGACAGCACAGATACGCAGTATTTT. It specifies CASRTGQDSTDTQYF.

This chain links TRBV2 with TRBJ1-1; 9 bases line up with TRBD1. Trimming took 2 bases from V and 0 from J; bases not matched to a gene: 7. CDR3 length equals 17 residues. Germline V gives CDR1 SNHLY, CDR2 FYNNEI. For the CDR3, the DNA is TGTGCCAGCAGTGAAAGCCCGGGACAGGGCCTGAACACTGAAGCTTTCTTT. The encoded protein is CASSESPGQGLNTEAFF.

The rearrangement uses TRBV28 and TRBJ2-3; 7 positions agree with TRBD2. The CDR3 runs to 14 residues. Germline CDR1 MDHEN, CDR2 SYDVKM. V shed 6 bases and J 4 bases; nucleotides not matched to a gene: 7. The CDR3 spells CASRGGNGADTQYF. In DNA form, the CDR3 reads TGTGCCAGCAGGGGGGGGAATGGGGCAGATACGCAGTATTTT.

This chain links TRBV10-3 with TRBJ2-5; tentative D call: TRBD2 (6 bases). Trimming removed 6 bases from V and 5 bases from J, with 10 bases in between. The germline V gene encodes CDR1 ENHRY and CDR2 SYGVKD. The CDR3 runs 12 residues. For the CDR3, the DNA is TGTGCCATCAGCGGCGGGACGGAGACCCAGTACTTC. Its translation is CAISGGTETQYF.

This chain connects TRBV2 to TRBJ1-2, with unresolved D. CDR1 SNHLY and CDR2 FYNNEI come from the germline V gene. V was clipped by 4 bases and J by 5 bases, with 14 bases between them. This CDR3 has 14 residues. Here the CDR3 DNA reads TGTGCCAGCAGTGTCACCTCGGGGAGATATGGCTACACCTTC. Translation: CASSVTSGRYGYTF.

The genes are TRBV9 and TRBJ2-7; D is uncertain. Germline CDR1 reads SGDLS; CDR2 reads YYNGEE. V dropped 4 bases and J dropped 0 bases, with 11 bases sitting between them. The CDR3 is 14 amino acids. Here the CDR3 reads CASSPREPSYEQYF. DNA of the CDR3: TGTGCCAGCAGCCCCCGCGAGCCCTCCTACGAGCAGTACTTC.

The rearrangement links TRBV7-2 to TRBJ2-7; 9 nucleotides agree with TRBD1. The V gene's germline CDR1 is SGHTA and CDR2 FQGNSA. This CDR3 is built from 15 residues. V gave up 5 bases and J gave up 0 bases; unmatched junction bases: 5. The CDR3 is CASSQRTGVSYEQYF. CDR3 DNA sequence: TGTGCCAGCAGCCAAAGGACAGGGGTCTCCTACGAGCAGTACTTC.

This sequence joins TRBV27 and TRBJ2-3, with a possible D match to TRBD2 (6 bases). Trimming cost V 5 bases and J 5 bases, with 29 bases left between them. Germline CDR1 and CDR2: MNHEY and SMNVEV (reference sequence). The CDR3 totals 19 residues. CDR3 in DNA: TGTGCCAGCAGTCCCCCCGTTTATTTTGTTTTCGCGGGGCGAGATACGCAGTATTTT. Translated, it gives CASSPPVYFVFAGRDTQYF.

The rearrangement links TRBV11-2 to TRBJ1-3; D unclear. The CDR3 runs to 13 residues. V lost 5 bases and J 8 bases, leaving 13 bases between the germline ends. Germline V lookup: CDR1 SGHAT, CDR2 FQNNGV. CDR3 in DNA: TGTGCCAGCAGCCCCCGAAGGCTAGACACCATATATTTT. Its translation: CASSPRRLDTIYF.